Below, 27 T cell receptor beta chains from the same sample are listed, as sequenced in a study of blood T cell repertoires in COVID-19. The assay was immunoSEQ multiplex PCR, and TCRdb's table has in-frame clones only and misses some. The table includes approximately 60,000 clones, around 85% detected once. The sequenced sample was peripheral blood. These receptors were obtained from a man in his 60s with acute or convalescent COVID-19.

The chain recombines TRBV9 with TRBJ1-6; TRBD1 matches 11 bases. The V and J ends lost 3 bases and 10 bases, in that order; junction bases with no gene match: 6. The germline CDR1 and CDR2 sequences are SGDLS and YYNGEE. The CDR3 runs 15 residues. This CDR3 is CASSAGQGAGSPLHF. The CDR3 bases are TGTGCCAGCAGCGCCGGACAGGGGGCGGGCTCACCCCTCCACTTT. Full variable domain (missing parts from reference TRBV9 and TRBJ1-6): DSGVTQTPKHLITATGQRVTLRCSPRSGDLSVYWYQQSLDQGLQFLIQYYNGEERAKGNILERFSAQQFPDLHSELNLSSLELGDSALYFCASSAGQGAGSPLHFGNGTRLTVT.

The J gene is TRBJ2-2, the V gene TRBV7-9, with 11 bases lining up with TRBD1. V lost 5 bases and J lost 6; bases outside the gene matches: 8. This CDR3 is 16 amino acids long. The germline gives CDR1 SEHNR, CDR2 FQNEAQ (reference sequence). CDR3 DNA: TGTGCCAGCAGCGTACAAATGGGACAGGGGGCCGGGGAGCTGTTTTTT. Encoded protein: CASSVQMGQGAGELFF.

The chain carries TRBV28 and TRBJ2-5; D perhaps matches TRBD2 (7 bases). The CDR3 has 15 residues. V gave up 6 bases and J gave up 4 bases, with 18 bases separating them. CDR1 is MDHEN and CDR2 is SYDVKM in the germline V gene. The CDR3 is CASRGGGAIGETQYF. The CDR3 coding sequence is TGTGCCAGCAGGGGCGGGGGCGCAATCGGAGAGACCCAGTACTTC.

CDR3 sequence reads: CATSDRTGVTDTQYF. CDR3 bases: TGTGCCACCAGTGATAGGACAGGAGTCACAGATACGCAGTATTTT. The rearrangement joins TRBV24-1 to TRBJ2-3; 7 bases match TRBD1. Germline-derived CDR1 and CDR2 are KGHDR and SFDVKD. The CDR3 sequence is 15 residues long. V gave up 3 bases and J gave up 2 bases; unmatched junction bases: 4.

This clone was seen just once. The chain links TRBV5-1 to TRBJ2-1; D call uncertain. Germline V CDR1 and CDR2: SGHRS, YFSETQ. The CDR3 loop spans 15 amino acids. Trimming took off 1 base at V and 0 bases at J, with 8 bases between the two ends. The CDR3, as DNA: TGCGCCAGCAGCTTGCGACATCTCTCCTACAATGAGCAGTTCTTC. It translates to CASSLRHLSYNEQFF.

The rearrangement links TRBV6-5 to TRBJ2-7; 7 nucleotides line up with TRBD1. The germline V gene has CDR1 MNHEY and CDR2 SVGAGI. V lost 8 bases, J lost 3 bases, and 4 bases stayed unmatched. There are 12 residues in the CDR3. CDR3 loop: CASSTGSYEQYF. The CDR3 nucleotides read TGTGCCAGCTCGACAGGGAGCTACGAGCAGTACTTC.

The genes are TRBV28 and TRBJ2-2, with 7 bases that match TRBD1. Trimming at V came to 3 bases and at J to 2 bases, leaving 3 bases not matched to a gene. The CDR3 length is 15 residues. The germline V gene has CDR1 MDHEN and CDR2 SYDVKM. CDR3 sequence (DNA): TGTGCCAGCAGTTTTGGGGACAGAAACACCGGGGAGCTGTTTTTT. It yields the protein CASSFGDRNTGELFF.

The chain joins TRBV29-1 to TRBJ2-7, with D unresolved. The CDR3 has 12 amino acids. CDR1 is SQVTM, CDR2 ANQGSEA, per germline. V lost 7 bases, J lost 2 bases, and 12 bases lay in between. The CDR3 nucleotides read TGCAGCGCGCGAACTCCCCCCTACGAGCAGTACTTC. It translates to CSARTPPYEQYF.

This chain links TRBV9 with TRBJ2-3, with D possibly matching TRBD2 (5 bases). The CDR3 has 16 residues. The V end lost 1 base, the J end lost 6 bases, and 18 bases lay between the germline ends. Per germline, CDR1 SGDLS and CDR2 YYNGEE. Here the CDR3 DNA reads TGTGCCAGCAGCGTAAGCCTCCGGACCCCGGGGGATACGCAGTATTTT. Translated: CASSVSLRTPGDTQYF.

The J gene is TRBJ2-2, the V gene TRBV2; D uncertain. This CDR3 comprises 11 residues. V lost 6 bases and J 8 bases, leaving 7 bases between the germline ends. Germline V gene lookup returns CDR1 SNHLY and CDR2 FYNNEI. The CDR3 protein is CASSAFGELFF. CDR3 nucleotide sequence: TGTGCCAGCAGCGCGTTTGGGGAGCTGTTTTTT.

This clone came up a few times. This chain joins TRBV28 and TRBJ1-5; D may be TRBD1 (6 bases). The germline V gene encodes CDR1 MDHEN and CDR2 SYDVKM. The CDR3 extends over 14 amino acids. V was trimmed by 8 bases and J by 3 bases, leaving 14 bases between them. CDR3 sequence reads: CASARRTVNQPQHF. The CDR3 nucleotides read TGTGCCAGCGCACGTCGGACAGTCAATCAGCCCCAGCATTTT.

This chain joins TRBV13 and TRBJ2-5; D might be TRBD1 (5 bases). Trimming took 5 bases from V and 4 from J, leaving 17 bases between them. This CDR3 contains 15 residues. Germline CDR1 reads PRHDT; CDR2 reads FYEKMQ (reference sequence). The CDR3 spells CASSPAPRQGETQYF. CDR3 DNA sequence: TGTGCCAGCAGCCCCGCTCCTAGGCAGGGAGAGACCCAGTACTTC.

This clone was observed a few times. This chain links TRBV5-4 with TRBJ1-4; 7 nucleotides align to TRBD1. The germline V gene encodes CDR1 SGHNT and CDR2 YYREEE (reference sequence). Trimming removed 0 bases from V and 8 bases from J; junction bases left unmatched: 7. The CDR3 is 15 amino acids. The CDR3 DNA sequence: TGTGCCAGCAGCTTGGGTGGTCAGGGGGGAGAAAAACTGTTTTTT. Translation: CASSLGGQGGEKLFF. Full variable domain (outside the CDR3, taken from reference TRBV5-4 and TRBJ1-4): ETGVTQSPTHLIKTRGQQVTLRCSSQSGHNTVSWYQQALGQGPQFIFQYYREEENGRGNFPPRFSGLQFPNYSSELNVNALELDDSALYLCASSLGGQGGEKLFFGSGTQLSVL.

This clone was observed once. This chain's CDR3 is CASSLAGLRGYEQYF. CDR3 nucleotides: TGTGCCAGCAGCTTGGCTGGCCTAAGAGGCTACGAGCAGTACTTC. The chain has TRBV5-8 and TRBJ2-7; D unclear. Trimming shortened V by 0 bases and J by 3 bases, and 13 bases separated the two germline ends. Germline loops: CDR1 SGHTS, CDR2 YDEGEE. The CDR3 runs to 15 residues. Full variable domain (outside the CDR3, taken from reference TRBV5-8 and TRBJ2-7): EAGVTQSPTHLIKTRGQQATLRCSPISGHTSVYWYQQALGLGLQFLLWYDEGEERNRGNFPPRFSGRQFPNYSSELNVNALELEDSALYLCASSLAGLRGYEQYFGPGTRLTVT.

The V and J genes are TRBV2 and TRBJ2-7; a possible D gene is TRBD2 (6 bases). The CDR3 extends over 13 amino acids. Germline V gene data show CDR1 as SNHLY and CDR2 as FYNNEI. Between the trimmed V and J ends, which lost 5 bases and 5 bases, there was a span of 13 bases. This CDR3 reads CASSSGGADEQYF. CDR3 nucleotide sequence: TGTGCCAGCAGTAGCGGCGGGGCCGACGAGCAGTACTTC.

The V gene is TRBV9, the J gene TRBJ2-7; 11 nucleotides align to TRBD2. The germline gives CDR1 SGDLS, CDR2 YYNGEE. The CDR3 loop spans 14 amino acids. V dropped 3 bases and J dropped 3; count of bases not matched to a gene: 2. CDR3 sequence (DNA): TGTGCCAGCAGCGCCCTAGCGGGAGGCTACGAGCAGTACTTC. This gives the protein CASSALAGGYEQYF.

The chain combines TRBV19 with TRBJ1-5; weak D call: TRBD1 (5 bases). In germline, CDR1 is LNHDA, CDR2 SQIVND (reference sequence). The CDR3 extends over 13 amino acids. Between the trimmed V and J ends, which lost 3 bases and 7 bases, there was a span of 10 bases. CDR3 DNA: TGTGCCAGTAGTATTTCAGGGTACCAGCCCCAGCATTTT. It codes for CASSISGYQPQHF. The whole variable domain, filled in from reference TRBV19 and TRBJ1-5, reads DGGITQSPKYLFRKEGQNVTLSCEQNLNHDAMYWYRQDPGQGLRLIYYSQIVNDFQKGDIAEGYSVSREKKESFPLTVTSAQKNPTAFYLCASSISGYQPQHFGDGTRLSIL.

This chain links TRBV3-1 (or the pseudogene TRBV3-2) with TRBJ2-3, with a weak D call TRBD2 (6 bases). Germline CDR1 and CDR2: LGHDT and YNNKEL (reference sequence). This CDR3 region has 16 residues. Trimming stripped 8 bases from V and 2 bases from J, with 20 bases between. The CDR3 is CASSPLLALFTDTQYF. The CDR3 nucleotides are TGTGCCAGCTCTCCCCTTCTAGCGCTATTCACAGATACGCAGTATTTT.

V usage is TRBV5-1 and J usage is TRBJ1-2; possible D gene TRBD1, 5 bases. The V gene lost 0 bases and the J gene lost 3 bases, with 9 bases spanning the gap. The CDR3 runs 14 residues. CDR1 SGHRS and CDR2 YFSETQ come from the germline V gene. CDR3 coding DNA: TGCGCCAGCAGCTTGGCTACAGGCTACTATGGCTACACCTTC. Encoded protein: CASSLATGYYGYTF. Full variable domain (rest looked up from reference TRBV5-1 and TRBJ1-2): KAGVTQTPRYLIKTRGQQVTLSCSPISGHRSVSWYQQTPGQGLQFLFEYFSETQRNKGNFPGRFSGRQFSNSRSEMNVSTLELGDSALYLCASSLATGYYGYTFGSGTRLTVV.

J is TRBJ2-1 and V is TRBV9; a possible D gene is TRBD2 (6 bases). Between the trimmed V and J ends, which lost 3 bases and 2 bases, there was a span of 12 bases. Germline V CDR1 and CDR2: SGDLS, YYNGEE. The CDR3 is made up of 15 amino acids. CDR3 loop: CASSAVAATYNEQFF. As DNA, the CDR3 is TGTGCCAGCAGCGCAGTAGCGGCAACCTACAATGAGCAGTTCTTC. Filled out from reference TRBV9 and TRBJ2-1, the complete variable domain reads DSGVTQTPKHLITATGQRVTLRCSPRSGDLSVYWYQQSLDQGLQFLIQYYNGEERAKGNILERFSAQQFPDLHSELNLSSLELGDSALYFCASSAVAATYNEQFFGPGTRLTVL.

The CDR3 spells CASRRDSQAFF. Written as DNA, the CDR3 is TGTGCCAGCAGGCGGGACAGCCAAGCTTTCTTT. The chain uses TRBV5-4 and TRBJ1-1; 7 positions agree with TRBD1. V trimming: 5 bases; J trimming: 9 bases; junction bases outside the gene matches: 4. Germline V CDR1 and CDR2: SGHNT, YYREEE (reference sequence). The CDR3 sequence is 11 residues long.

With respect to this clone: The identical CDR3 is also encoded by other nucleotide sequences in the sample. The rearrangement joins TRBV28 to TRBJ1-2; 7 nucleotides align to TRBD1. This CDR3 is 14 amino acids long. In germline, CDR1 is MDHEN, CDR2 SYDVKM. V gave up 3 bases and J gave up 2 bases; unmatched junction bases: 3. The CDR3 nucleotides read TGTGCCAGCAGTTTTGGGACAGCGAACTATGGCTACACCTTC. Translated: CASSFGTANYGYTF.

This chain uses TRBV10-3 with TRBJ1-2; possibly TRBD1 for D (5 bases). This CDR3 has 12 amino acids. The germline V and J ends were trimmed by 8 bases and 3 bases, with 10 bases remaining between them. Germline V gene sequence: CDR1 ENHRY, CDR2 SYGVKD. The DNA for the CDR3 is TGTGCCATCGCGCCGGGGGACTATGGCTACACCTTC. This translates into CAIAPGDYGYTF.

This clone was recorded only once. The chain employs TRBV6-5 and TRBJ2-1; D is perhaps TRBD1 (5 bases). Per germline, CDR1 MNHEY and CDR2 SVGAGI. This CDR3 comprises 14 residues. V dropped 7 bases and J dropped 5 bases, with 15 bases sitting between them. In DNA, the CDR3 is TGTGCCAGCACCCCCTTCATGGGGCACAATGAGCAGTTCTTC. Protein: CASTPFMGHNEQFF.

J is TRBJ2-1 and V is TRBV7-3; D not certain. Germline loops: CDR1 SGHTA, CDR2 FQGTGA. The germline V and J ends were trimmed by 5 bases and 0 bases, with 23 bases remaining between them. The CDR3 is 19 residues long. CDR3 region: CASSPIKRTDPGSYNEQFF. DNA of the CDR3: TGTGCCAGCAGCCCGATAAAGAGAACAGATCCCGGCTCCTACAATGAGCAGTTCTTC.

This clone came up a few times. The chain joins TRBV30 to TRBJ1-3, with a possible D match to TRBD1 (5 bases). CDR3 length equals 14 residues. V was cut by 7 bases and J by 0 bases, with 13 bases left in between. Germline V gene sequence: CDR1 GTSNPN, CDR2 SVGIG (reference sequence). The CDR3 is CASWAGNSGNTIYF. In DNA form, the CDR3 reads TGTGCCTCCTGGGCAGGGAACTCTGGAAACACCATATATTTT.

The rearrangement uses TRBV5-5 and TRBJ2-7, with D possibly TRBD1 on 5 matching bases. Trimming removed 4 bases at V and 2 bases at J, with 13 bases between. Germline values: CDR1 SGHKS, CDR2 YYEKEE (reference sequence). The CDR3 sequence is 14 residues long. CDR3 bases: TGTGCCAGCAGCATACAGGTATCGGCCTACGAGCAGTACTTC. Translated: CASSIQVSAYEQYF.